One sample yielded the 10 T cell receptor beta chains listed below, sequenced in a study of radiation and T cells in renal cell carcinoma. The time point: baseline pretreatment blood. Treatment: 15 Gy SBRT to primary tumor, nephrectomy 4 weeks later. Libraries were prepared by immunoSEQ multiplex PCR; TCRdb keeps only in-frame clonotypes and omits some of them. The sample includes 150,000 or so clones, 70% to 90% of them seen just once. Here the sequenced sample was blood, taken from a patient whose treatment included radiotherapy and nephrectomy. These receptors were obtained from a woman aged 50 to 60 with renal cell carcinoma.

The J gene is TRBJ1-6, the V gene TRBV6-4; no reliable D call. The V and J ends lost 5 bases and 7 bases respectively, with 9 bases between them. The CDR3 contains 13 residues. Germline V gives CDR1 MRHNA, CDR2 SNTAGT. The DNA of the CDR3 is TGTGCCAGCAGTACGGAATGGAATTCACCCCTCCACTTT. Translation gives CASSTEWNSPLHF.

The CDR3 spells CASSQDSGDYGYTF. The CDR3 DNA sequence: TGCGCCAGCAGCCAAGATTCGGGGGACTATGGCTACACCTTC. J is TRBJ1-2 and V is TRBV4-3, with a possible D match to TRBD1 (5 bases). V lost 0 bases, J lost 3 bases, and 8 bases lay in between. This CDR3 is built from 14 residues. The germline V gene encodes CDR1 LGHNA and CDR2 YSLEER.

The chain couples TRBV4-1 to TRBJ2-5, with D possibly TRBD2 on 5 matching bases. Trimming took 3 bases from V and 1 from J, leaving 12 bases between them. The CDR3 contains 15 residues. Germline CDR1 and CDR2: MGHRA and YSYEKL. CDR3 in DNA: TGCGCCAGCAGCCAGAAGCTAGCACCCCAAGAGACCCAGTACTTC. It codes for CASSQKLAPQETQYF.

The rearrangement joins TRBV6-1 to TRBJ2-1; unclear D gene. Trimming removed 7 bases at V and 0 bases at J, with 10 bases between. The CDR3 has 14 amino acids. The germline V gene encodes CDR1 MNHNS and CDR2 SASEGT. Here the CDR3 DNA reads TGTGCCAGCACTGTCCAGCGCTCCTACAATGAGCAGTTCTTC. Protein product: CASTVQRSYNEQFF.

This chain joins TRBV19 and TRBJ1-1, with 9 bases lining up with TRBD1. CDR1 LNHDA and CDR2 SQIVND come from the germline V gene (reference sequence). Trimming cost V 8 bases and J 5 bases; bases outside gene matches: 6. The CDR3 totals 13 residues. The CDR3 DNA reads TGTGCCAGTGGGGGACAGGGTGGGACTGAAGCTTTCTTT. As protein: CASGGQGGTEAFF.

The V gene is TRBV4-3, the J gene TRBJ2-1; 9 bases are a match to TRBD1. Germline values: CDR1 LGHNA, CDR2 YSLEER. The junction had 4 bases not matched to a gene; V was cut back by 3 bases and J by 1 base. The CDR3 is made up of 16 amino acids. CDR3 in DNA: TGCGCCAGCAGCCAGAGGGGACAGGGATCCTACAATGAGCAGTTCTTC. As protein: CASSQRGQGSYNEQFF.

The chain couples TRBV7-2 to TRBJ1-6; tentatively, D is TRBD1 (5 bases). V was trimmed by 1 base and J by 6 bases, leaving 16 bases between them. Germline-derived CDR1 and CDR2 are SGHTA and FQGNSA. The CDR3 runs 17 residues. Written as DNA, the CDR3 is TGTGCCAGCAGCTTAGGCTCTGGGGGGATTGGTAATTCACCCCTCCACTTT. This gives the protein CASSLGSGGIGNSPLHF. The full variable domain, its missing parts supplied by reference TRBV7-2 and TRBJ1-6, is GAGVSQSPSNKVTEKGKDVELRCDPISGHTALYWYRQSLGQGLEFLIYFQGNSAPDKSGLPSDRFSAERTGGSVSTLTIQRTQQEDSAVYLCASSLGSGGIGNSPLHFGNGTRLTVT.

Here the CDR3 reads CASNAWDRNYGYTF. CDR3 bases: TGTGCCAGCAATGCCTGGGACAGAAACTATGGCTACACCTTC. The chain recombines TRBV6-5 with TRBJ1-2; 7 nucleotides line up with TRBD1. Germline trimming cut 7 bases from V and 2 bases from J; bases unmatched to any gene: 7. The CDR3 covers 14 residues. Germline V gives CDR1 MNHEY, CDR2 SVGAGI.

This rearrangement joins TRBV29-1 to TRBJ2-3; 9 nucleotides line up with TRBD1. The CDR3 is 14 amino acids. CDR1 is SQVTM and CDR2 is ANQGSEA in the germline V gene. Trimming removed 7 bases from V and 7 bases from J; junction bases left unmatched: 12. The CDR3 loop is CSATPRTGEYTQYF. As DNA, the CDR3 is TGCAGCGCGACCCCGCGGACAGGGGAATATACGCAGTATTTT.

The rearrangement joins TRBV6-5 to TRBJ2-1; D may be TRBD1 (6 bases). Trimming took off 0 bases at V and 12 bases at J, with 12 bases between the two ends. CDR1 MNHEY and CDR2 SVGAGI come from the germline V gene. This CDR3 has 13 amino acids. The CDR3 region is CASSYSRQALQFF. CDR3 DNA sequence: TGTGCCAGCAGTTACTCTAGACAGGCACTGCAGTTCTTC.